Each of the 25 T cell receptor beta chains below was sequenced from the same sample in a study of blood T cell repertoires in COVID-19. The method was immunoSEQ multiplex PCR; TCRdb's version includes in-frame clones alone and lacks a portion of them. The sample gives about 400,000 clones, around nine tenths of which show up once; 1.7% is in the top ten. Sequenced sample: PBMCs or T cells enriched from blood (not recorded which). These receptors all come from a woman aged 25 to 45 who had recovered from COVID-19.

This clone was detected only once. The gene calls are TRBV6-2 or TRBV6-3 and TRBJ1-5; D possibly corresponds to TRBD1 (6 bases). The germline V gene encodes CDR1 MNHEY and CDR2 SVGEGT. The CDR3 runs to 15 residues. V was cut by 6 bases and J by 2 bases, with 14 bases left in between. In DNA, the CDR3 is TGTGCCAGCAGCTGGGACACCTGGGGCAATCAGCCCCAGCATTTT. Amino acids: CASSWDTWGNQPQHF.

V gene TRBV6-1 combines with J gene TRBJ1-2; D remains unclear. Trimming left V 1 base short and J 7 bases short, with 13 bases between. Germline CDR1 reads MNHNS; CDR2 reads SASEGT. The CDR3 is made up of 14 amino acids. For the CDR3, the DNA is TGTGCCAGCAGTGAAGATGGCAGGTTGACTGGCTACACCTTC. It yields the protein CASSEDGRLTGYTF.

The chain recombines TRBV3-1 (or the pseudogene TRBV3-2) with TRBJ1-1; D may be TRBD1 (6 bases). Looked up from germline, CDR1 is LGHDT and CDR2 is YNNKEL (reference sequence). The CDR3 consists of 14 residues. V was shortened by 1 base and J by 2 bases, with 8 bases between the two germline ends. CDR3 DNA sequence: TGTGCCAGCAGCCAAGTGGGGACAAACACTGAAGCTTTCTTT. This translates into CASSQVGTNTEAFF.

V is TRBV5-4 and J is TRBJ2-3, with D unclear. From germline, CDR1 is SGHNT and CDR2 YYREEE (reference sequence). V dropped 5 bases and J dropped 1 base, with 20 bases sitting between them. CDR3 size: 17 residues. The CDR3 coding sequence is TGTGCCAGCAGTCTACCGCCGAGAGTTGGAGGCACAGATACGCAGTATTTT. Encoded protein: CASSLPPRVGGTDTQYF.

The rearrangement joins TRBV29-1 to TRBJ2-1, with D perhaps TRBD2 (6 bases). Germline V lookup: CDR1 SQVTM, CDR2 ANQGSEA. V shed 2 bases and J shed 6 bases, with 17 bases lying between them. CDR3 length equals 15 residues. CDR3 sequence: CSVEPRGKGGNEQFF. The CDR3 DNA is TGCAGCGTTGAACCGCGGGGCAAGGGTGGCAATGAGCAGTTCTTC.

The CDR3 region has the DNA TGTGCCAGCAGTTATGCCCGGGACAGCCTAGATACGCAGTATTTT. This encodes CASSYARDSLDTQYF. The V call is TRBV6-2 or TRBV6-3, the J call TRBJ2-3; 7 bases agree with TRBD1. The V segment lost 3 bases and the J segment 5 bases; nucleotides outside the gene matches: 8. CDR3 length equals 15 residues. Germline CDR1 MNHEY, CDR2 SVGEGT.

J is TRBJ2-7 and V is TRBV9, with 11 positions matching TRBD2. The CDR3 spans 14 residues. The V gene end was trimmed by 0 bases and the J gene end by 7 bases; junction bases not matched to a gene: 3. Germline lookup yields CDR1 SGDLS and CDR2 YYNGEE. In DNA form, the CDR3 reads TGTGCCAGCAGCGTAGACGGACTAGCGGGTGAGCAGTACTTC. Translated: CASSVDGLAGEQYF.

This clone was found once. V and J are TRBV12-5 and TRBJ1-1, with 11 bases lining up with TRBD1. Germline assignment: CDR1 LGHNT and CDR2 FRNRAP. The CDR3 is made up of 14 amino acids. V lost 5 bases, J lost 4 bases, and 3 bases stayed unmatched. DNA for the CDR3: TGTGCTAGTGGTCCCGGGACAGGGGGCACTGAAGCTTTCTTT. Its translation: CASGPGTGGTEAFF.

This clone was counted a single time. The chain joins TRBV7-6 to TRBJ1-1; 8 bases fit TRBD1. CDR1 is SGHVS and CDR2 is FNYEAQ in the germline V gene. The CDR3 loop spans 13 amino acids. The V segment lost 6 bases and the J segment 4 bases; nucleotides outside the gene matches: 4. CDR3 DNA: TGTGCCAGCAGAAGAACAGGGGGCACTGAAGCTTTCTTT. Its translation is CASRRTGGTEAFF.

This clone was seen a single time. The rearrangement joins TRBV4-1 to TRBJ2-5; 8 bases are a match to TRBD2. This CDR3 has 16 residues. The V segment lost 0 bases and the J segment 4 bases; nucleotides outside the gene matches: 7. The germline V gene encodes CDR1 MGHRA and CDR2 YSYEKL. The CDR3 nucleotides read TGCGCCAGCAGCCAAGATCTGGGCGGGGGGAGAGAGACCCAGTACTTC. Translated: CASSQDLGGGRETQYF.

This sequence joins TRBV7-8 and TRBJ2-5; D might be TRBD2 (6 bases). Germline V gives CDR1 SGHVS, CDR2 FQNEAQ. The CDR3 loop spans 13 amino acids. The germline V and J ends were trimmed by 4 bases and 5 bases, with 11 bases remaining between them. The CDR3 DNA sequence: TGTGCCAGCAGCTCGGGAGTCTGGGAGACCCAGTACTTC. Encoded protein: CASSSGVWETQYF.

The chain combines TRBV5-6 with TRBJ2-1; unclear D gene. The CDR3 spans 12 residues. Germline CDR1 and CDR2: SGHDT and YYEEEE. Trimming removed 6 bases from V and 9 bases from J, with 13 bases in between. CDR3 residues: CASNRRHPEQFF. For the CDR3, the DNA is TGTGCCAGCAACCGAAGACACCCTGAGCAGTTCTTC.

The V call is TRBV6-5, the J call TRBJ1-4; 9 bases are a match to TRBD1. Germline V gene lookup returns CDR1 MNHEY and CDR2 SVGAGI. V lost 8 bases, J lost 6 bases, and 7 bases stayed unmatched. CDR3 size: 14 residues. The CDR3 region is CASGWTGEDEKLFF. DNA for the CDR3: TGTGCCAGCGGTTGGACAGGGGAAGATGAAAAACTGTTTTTT.

J is TRBJ1-6 and V is TRBV7-6, with D possibly being TRBD1 (6 bases). CDR1 is SGHVS, CDR2 FNYEAQ, per germline. The CDR3 consists of 16 residues. Trimming took 8 bases from V and 10 from J, leaving 24 bases between them. The CDR3 sequence is CASGAEVTGLASPLHF. For the CDR3, the DNA is TGTGCCAGCGGCGCTGAAGTTACAGGGTTGGCCTCACCCCTCCACTTT. Based on the CDR3 plus reference TRBV7-6 and TRBJ1-6, the full variable domain is GAGVSQSPRYKVTKRGQDVALRCDPISGHVSLYWYRQALGQGPEFLTYFNYEAQQDKSGLPNDRFSAERPEGSISTLTIQRTEQRDSAMYRCASGAEVTGLASPLHFGNGTRLTVT.

V and J are TRBV21-1 and TRBJ2-2; the D call in the table, TRBD2, was not verified against the DNA. TRBV21-1 is an annotated pseudogene. The CDR3 is 15 amino acids. The CDR3 coding sequence is TGTGCCAGCAGCCCGACTAGCGGGAGTGGCGGGGAGCTGTTTTTT. Translation gives CASSPTSGSGGELFF.

Comment on this clone: Other DNA sequences from this sample encode an identical CDR3 as well. The chain is built from TRBV5-1 and TRBJ2-2; D unresolved. The CDR3 extends over 15 amino acids. V gave up 0 bases and J gave up 0 bases, with 6 bases separating them. Germline V gene sequence: CDR1 SGHRS, CDR2 YFSETQ. In DNA, the CDR3 is TGCGCCAGCAGCTTGGGCCGGGCGAACACCGGGGAGCTGTTTTTT. Its translation is CASSLGRANTGELFF.

As regards this clone: Other DNA sequences of this sample code for an identical CDR3. The chain joins TRBV19 to TRBJ1-4, with D maybe TRBD1 (5 bases). V was pared by 8 bases and J by 2 bases, with 12 bases between. Looked up from germline, CDR1 is LNHDA and CDR2 is SQIVND (reference sequence). This CDR3 is 14 amino acids long. The CDR3 sequence is CASSPTGTNEKLFF. The CDR3 DNA reads TGTGCCAGTTCTCCTACAGGCACTAATGAAAAACTGTTTTTT. The variable domain in full, with the rest retrieved from reference TRBV19 and TRBJ1-4, is DGGITQSPKYLFRKEGQNVTLSCEQNLNHDAMYWYRQDPGQGLRLIYYSQIVNDFQKGDIAEGYSVSREKKESFPLTVTSAQKNPTAFYLCASSPTGTNEKLFFGSGTQLSVL.

This clone has a single count. V usage is TRBV6-5 and J usage is TRBJ2-7; D perhaps matches TRBD2 (6 bases). The germline gives CDR1 MNHEY, CDR2 SVGAGI. Trimming took off 6 bases at V and 2 bases at J, with 17 bases between the two ends. The CDR3 spans 15 residues. The CDR3 sequence: CASRTAGGGTYEQYF. The CDR3 DNA sequence: TGTGCCAGCAGAACGGCGGGTGGCGGGACCTACGAGCAGTACTTC.

V is TRBV7-8 and J is TRBJ2-1; 11 bases are shared with TRBD2. This CDR3 is 15 amino acids long. Germline V gene data show CDR1 as SGHVS and CDR2 as FQNEAQ. The ends lost 5 bases at V and 7 bases at J; junction bases unmatched: 7. CDR3 DNA sequence: TGTGCCAGCAGCCTAACTAGCGGGGGAAGAAATGAGCAGTTCTTC. It translates to CASSLTSGGRNEQFF.

In this sample, this clone turned up once. CDR3 DNA: TGTGCCAGCAGCCGGACAGGGTATAATTCACCCCTCCACTTT. Its protein is CASSRTGYNSPLHF. The V and J genes are TRBV5-4 and TRBJ1-6; 8 bases match TRBD1. The CDR3 is 14 amino acids. V was pared by 4 bases and J by 4 bases, with 1 base of the junction left unmatched. The germline CDR1 and CDR2 sequences are SGHNT and YYREEE (reference sequence).

V and J are TRBV27 and TRBJ2-1; possible D gene TRBD1, 6 bases. CDR1 and CDR2 (germline): MNHEY, SMNVEV (reference sequence). The CDR3 spans 11 residues. V shed 8 bases and J shed 13 bases, with 15 bases lying between them. CDR3: CASGGPGPQFF. The DNA for the CDR3 is TGTGCCAGCGGGGGCCCGGGACCACAGTTCTTC.

The chain combines TRBV28 with TRBJ1-5; a possible D gene is TRBD1 (6 bases). V was shortened by 3 bases and J by 7 bases, with 16 bases between the two germline ends. The length of the CDR3 is 15 residues. Germline loops: CDR1 MDHEN, CDR2 SYDVKM. The DNA for the CDR3 is TGTGCCAGCAGTTTGTACGGGACATTGGGACAGCCCCAGCATTTT. As protein: CASSLYGTLGQPQHF. Together with reference TRBV28 and TRBJ1-5, the CDR3 gives the full variable domain: DVKVTQSSRYLVKRTGEKVFLECVQDMDHENMFWYRQDPGLGLRLIYFSYDVKMKEKGDIPEGYSVSREKKERFSLILESASTNQTSMYLCASSLYGTLGQPQHFGDGTRLSIL.

The genes are TRBV5-4 and TRBJ2-5; 10 positions match TRBD2. The CDR3 totals 16 residues. In germline, CDR1 is SGHNT, CDR2 YYREEE (reference sequence). V dropped 4 bases and J dropped 1; count of bases not matched to a gene: 7. The CDR3 DNA is TGTGCCAGCAGCCCTCGGACTAGCGGACCCCAAGAGACCCAGTACTTC. Amino acid sequence: CASSPRTSGPQETQYF.

This chain links TRBV10-3 with TRBJ2-7; D gene unclear. This CDR3 spans 13 amino acids. Germline CDR1 reads ENHRY; CDR2 reads SYGVKD. The ends were cut back, 4 bases at V and 3 bases at J, with 10 bases in the middle. The DNA for the CDR3 is TGTGCCATCAGTGCTACTGATCTCTACGAGCAGTACTTC. It translates to CAISATDLYEQYF.

The chain joins TRBV29-1 to TRBJ1-2, with 9 bases fitting TRBD1. There are 13 residues in the CDR3. Germline CDR1 reads SQVTM; CDR2 reads ANQGSEA. Trimming removed 4 bases from V and 4 bases from J; junction bases left unmatched: 4. CDR3 nucleotide sequence: TGCAGCGTTGCACAGGGGGCTTTCTATGGCTACACCTTC. Protein: CSVAQGAFYGYTF.